The rows below give T cell receptor beta chains drawn from one sample of a study of blood T cell repertoires in COVID-19. Clones were sequenced by immunoSEQ multiplex PCR, and TCRdb holds only the in-frame ones, with some missing. The repertoire has about 53,000 clones, roughly 89% of them found once; the top ten carry roughly 2.7%. Input material: peripheral blood. The receptor source for this set is a man older than 75 with acute or convalescent COVID-19. The CDR3 runs from the conserved cysteine through the conserved F or W. A D gene is named only where the DNA matches it firmly. Rows may omit the clone size; those that give it use once, few, many or a size class.

13	TRBJ1-5	NA	TRBV30	NA	TGTGCCTGGAGTGTACAGGGAAATCAGCCCCAGCATTTT	CAWSVQGNQPQHF
15	TRBJ2-5	NA	TRBV30	NA	TGTGCCTGGAACCGGGACTCCTCAGGCCAAGAGACCCAGTACTTC	CAWNRDSSGQETQYF
15	TRBJ2-3	NA	TRBV19	NA	TGTGCCAGTAGTCTCGGGACTTCTAGCACAGATACGCAGTATTTT	CASSLGTSSTDTQYF
13	TRBJ2-7	TRBD1	TRBV6-6	NA	TGTGCCAGCAGGGACAGGGGTGGGAACGAGCAGTACTTC	CASRDRGGNEQYF
15	TRBJ2-6	NA	TRBV11-3	NA	TGTGCCAGCAGCTTAGACAGTTCTGGGGCCAACGTCCTGACTTTC	CASSLDSSGANVLTF
15	TRBJ1-1	TRBD1	TRBV19	NA	TGTGCCAGTAGTATTTGGACAGGGGGCCGCACTGAAGCTTTCTTT	CASSIWTGGRTEAFF
13	TRBJ2-3	NA	TRBV4-3	NA	TGCGCCAGCAGCCAAGGAGTAACAGATACGCAGTATTTT	CASSQGVTDTQYF
16	TRBJ2-1	TRBD2	TRBV3-1/TRBV3-2	NA	TGTGCCAGCAGCCACGCTAGCGGGGCGGCGGGGAATGAGCAGTTCTTC	CASSHASGAAGNEQFF
16	TRBJ1-2	TRBD1	TRBV7-2	once	TGTGCCAGCAGCTTCGACAGGGCGGCCCACGATAGGGGCTACACCTTC	CASSFDRAAHDRGYTF
13	TRBJ1-5	NA	TRBV6-2/TRBV6-3	NA	TGTGCCAGCAGTTACTCGAGCGTTAAGCCCCAGCATTTT	CASSYSSVKPQHF
16	TRBJ2-4	TRBD1	TRBV6-5	once	TGTGCCAGCAGTTATTCGGGACAGTTAGCCAAAAACATTCAGTACTTC	CASSYSGQLAKNIQYF
14	TRBJ1-3	NA	TRBV5-4	NA	TGTGCCAGCAGCCTCGACAGCTCTGGAAACACCATATATTTT	CASSLDSSGNTIYF
13	TRBJ2-1	TRBD2	TRBV7-6	NA	TGTGCCAGCAGCCGCGGGGGTTACAATGAGCAGTTCTTC	CASSRGGYNEQFF
18	TRBJ1-5	NA	TRBV7-9	NA	TGTGCCAGCAGCTTATTTGGGGGGAGACAGAAGAGCAATCAGCCCCAGCATTTT	CASSLFGGRQKSNQPQHF
16	TRBJ1-3	NA	TRBV14	NA	TGTGCCAGCAGCCACTTAGGACGGGGAGCTGGAAACACCATATATTTT	CASSHLGRGAGNTIYF
10	TRBJ2-3	NA	TRBV12-5	NA	TGTGCTAGTGGCGGAGATACGCAGTATTTT	CASGGDTQYF
14	TRBJ1-6	TRBD1	TRBV6-5	NA	TGTGCCAGCAGACCGGGACAGGGAAATTCACCCCTCCACTTT	CASRPGQGNSPLHF
15	TRBJ2-1	TRBD2	TRBV4-3	NA	TGCGCCAGCAGCCCTCGGACTAGCGGTTACAATGAGCAGTTCTTC	CASSPRTSGYNEQFF
19	TRBJ2-3	NA	TRBV6-2/TRBV6-3	NA	TGTGCCAGCAGTTTAACCGCTACTACGAGGGGGGGCATCACAGATACGCAGTATTTT	CASSLTATTRGGITDTQYF
17	TRBJ2-1	TRBD2	TRBV6-2/TRBV6-3	NA	TGTGCCAGCAGCTGGGACCCGGGAGGGGGGTTCCACAATGAGCAGTTCTTC	CASSWDPGGGFHNEQFF
12	TRBJ1-1	NA	TRBV6-6	NA	TGTGCCAGTGCGGGGGGCTACACTGAAGCTTTCTTT	CASAGGYTEAFF
14	TRBJ1-4	NA	TRBV10-3	few	TGTGCCATCAGTGAGCCAGCAACTAATGAAAAACTGTTTTTT	CAISEPATNEKLFF
16	TRBJ2-6	NA	TRBV6-5	NA	TGTGCCAGCAGTTACGAACAGTACTCTGGGGCCAACGTCCTGACTTTC	CASSYEQYSGANVLTF
15	TRBJ1-3	NA	TRBV19	few	TGTGCCAGTAGTATGGTTCAGGGCTCTGGAAACACCATATATTTT	CASSMVQGSGNTIYF
14	TRBJ2-5	TRBD1	TRBV5-4	NA	TGTGCCAGCAGCTTACAGGGGGCCGGGGAGACCCAGTACTTC	CASSLQGAGETQYF
15	TRBJ2-1	TRBD2	TRBV19	NA	TGTGCCAGTAGTTTGACCGGGACTAGCTTGAATGAGCAGTTCTTC	CASSLTGTSLNEQFF
14	TRBJ1-5	NA	TRBV9	NA	TGTGCCAGCAGCGCGACAGGAGTGATTCAGCCCCAGCATTTT	CASSATGVIQPQHF
11	TRBJ1-1	TRBD1	TRBV20-1	NA	TGCAGTGCGTTGGACAGGGGAAAAGCTTTCTTT	CSALDRGKAFF
15	TRBJ2-3	TRBD1	TRBV7-2	NA	TGTGCCAGCAGCTTAGGTGCAGGGGGCCCGGATACGCAGTATTTT	CASSLGAGGPDTQYF
15	TRBJ1-5	TRBD1	TRBV19	NA	TGTGCCAGTAGTTCACGGACAGGGGCCGCTCAGCCCCAGCATTTT	CASSSRTGAAQPQHF
14	TRBJ2-1	NA	TRBV5-1	NA	TGCGCCAGCGGAGGAGGGGTGTCCTACAATGAGCAGTTCTTC	CASGGGVSYNEQFF
16	TRBJ1-5	NA	TRBV18	NA	TGTGCCAGCTCACCAGATCCAGGGTCAGGCAATCAGCCCCAGCATTTT	CASSPDPGSGNQPQHF
14	TRBJ1-4	TRBD1	TRBV19	NA	TGTGCCAGTCGACCGGGACAGGGCTGGGAAAAACTGTTTTTT	CASRPGQGWEKLFF
14	TRBJ2-1	NA	TRBV3-1/TRBV3-2	NA	TGTGCCAGCAGCCACCGGGGTGCCTACAATGAGCAGTTCTTC	CASSHRGAYNEQFF
13	TRBJ1-2	NA	TRBV7-9	NA	TGTGCCAGCAGCCCCCCCCGGTCTTTCGGCTACACCTTC	CASSPPRSFGYTF
18	TRBJ2-3	TRBD2	TRBV10-2	NA	TGCGCCAGCAGCCCGTGGAGCGGGGGCCGGGAAAGCACAGATACGCAGTATTTT	CASSPWSGGRESTDTQYF
17	TRBJ2-7	NA	TRBV2	NA	TGTGCCAGCAAACTCCAACAGGGAACCCCCACCTCCTACGAGCAGTACTTC	CASKLQQGTPTSYEQYF
15	TRBJ1-5	NA	TRBV11-2	NA	TGTGCCAGCAGCTTAGGGCCAAGTAGCAATCAGCCCCAGCATTTT	CASSLGPSSNQPQHF
15	TRBJ1-6	NA	TRBV19	NA	TGTGCCAGTAGTATAGAGGGGGCGAGGAATTCACCCCTCCACTTT	CASSIEGARNSPLHF
20	TRBJ2-3	TRBD2	TRBV6-1	NA	TGTGCCAGCAGTGGCCCCGCTGGCCTAGCGGGGGGGGACGGGACAGATACGCAGTATTTT	CASSGPAGLAGGDGTDTQYF
14	TRBJ1-1	NA	TRBV5-5	NA	TGTGCCAGCAGCCAGATTATCGGGACATCTGAAGCTTTCTTT	CASSQIIGTSEAFF
13	TRBJ1-2	NA	TRBV6-5	NA	TGTGCCAGCCTAGTTAGACTGGAGTATGGCTACACCTTC	CASLVRLEYGYTF
17	TRBJ2-5	NA	TRBV7-2	NA	TGTGCCAGCAGCTCCAGGGGTGCGGGGGTACTCGGAGAGACCCAGTACTTC	CASSSRGAGVLGETQYF
13	TRBJ2-2	NA	TRBV5-1	NA	TGCGCCAGCCTCGGGGAAAACACCGGGGAGCTGTTTTTT	CASLGENTGELFF
14	TRBJ1-1	NA	TRBV7-9	NA	TGTGCCAGCAGCCTGGGGGCGCGGAATCTTGGAGCTTTCTTT	CASSLGARNLGAFF